This T cell receptor (beta chain) derives from a study of blood T cells in healthy people across ages. In its sample, this clonotype was seen a few times. The individuals who served as donors were healthy Caucasians living in Russia, aged roughly 6 to 95. Isolated per sample were at least 6 million PBMCs. This CDR3 region has 14 residues. CDR1 is DFQATT, CDR2 SNEGSKA, per germline (reference sequence). V shed 7 bases, J shed 1 base, and the junction held 5 bases outside the gene matches. A second PCR, run for about 6 to 12 cycles, used a sample-barcoded 5' primer plus a J-beta primer mix. Each CDR3 protein gets one entry after TCRdb re-called the 5' RACE reads with MiXCR. The profile shows 760,000 or so distinct CDR3 sequences, around 25% of them singletons. The sample also formed part of further work on T cells of mothers and their children. As that report states: The yield was over 8.5 million TCR beta CDR3 reads from each mother and approximately 3 million from each child. A slight, non-significant increase in overlap was found for related mother-child pairs relative to unrelated pairs.

This clonotype was obtained from a boy aged 5 to 17 in good health. The gene calls are TRBV20-1 and TRBJ2-1; TRBD2 aligns across 9 bases. The sequenced sample consisted of blood. Here the CDR3 DNA reads TGCAGTGTGTGGCGGGAGGGTTCCTACAATGAGCAGTTCTTC. Amino acid sequence: CSVWREGSYNEQFF.